This T cell receptor beta chain was recovered during a study of blood T cell repertoires in COVID-19. The assay was immunoSEQ multiplex PCR, and TCRdb's table has in-frame clones only and misses some. The top ten clones hold 1.8% of a sample with roughly 100,000 clones, about 91% of them seen once. In its sample, this clone was seen once. Germline V lookup: CDR1 SGHVS, CDR2 FNYEAQ. The CDR3 loop spans 15 amino acids. The ends were cut back, 1 base at V and 3 bases at J, with 13 bases in the middle. This rearrangement joins TRBV7-6 to TRBJ2-7; D is possibly TRBD1 (5 bases). The source is a human donor with active COVID-19. The donor label of this sample is uncertain. Input material: peripheral blood. CDR3 coding DNA: TGTGCCAGCAGCTTAGGGGGCAGTGGGGACTACGAGCAGTACTTC. This codes for CASSLGGSGDYEQYF.